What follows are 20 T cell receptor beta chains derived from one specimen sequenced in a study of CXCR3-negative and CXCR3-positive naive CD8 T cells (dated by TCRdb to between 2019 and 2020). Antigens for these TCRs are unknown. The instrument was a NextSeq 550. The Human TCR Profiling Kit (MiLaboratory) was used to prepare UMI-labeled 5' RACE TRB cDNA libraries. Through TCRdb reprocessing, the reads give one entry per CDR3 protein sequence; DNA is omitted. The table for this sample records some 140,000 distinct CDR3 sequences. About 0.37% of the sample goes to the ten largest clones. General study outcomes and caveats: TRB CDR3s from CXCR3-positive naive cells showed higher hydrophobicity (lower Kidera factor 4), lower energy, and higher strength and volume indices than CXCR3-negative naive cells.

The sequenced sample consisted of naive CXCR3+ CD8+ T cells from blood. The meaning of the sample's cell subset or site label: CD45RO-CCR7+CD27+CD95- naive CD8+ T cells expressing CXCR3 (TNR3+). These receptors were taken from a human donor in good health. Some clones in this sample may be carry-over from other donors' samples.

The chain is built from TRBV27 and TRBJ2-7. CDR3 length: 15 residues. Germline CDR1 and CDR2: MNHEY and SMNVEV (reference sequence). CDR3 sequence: CASRSIQTGPYEQYF.

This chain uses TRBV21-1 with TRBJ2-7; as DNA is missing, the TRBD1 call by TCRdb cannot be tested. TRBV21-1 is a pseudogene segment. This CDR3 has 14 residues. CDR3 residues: CASSKWTTGYEQYF.

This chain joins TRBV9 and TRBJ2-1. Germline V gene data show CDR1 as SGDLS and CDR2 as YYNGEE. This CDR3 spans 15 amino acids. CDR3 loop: CASSVGGRSDNEQFF.

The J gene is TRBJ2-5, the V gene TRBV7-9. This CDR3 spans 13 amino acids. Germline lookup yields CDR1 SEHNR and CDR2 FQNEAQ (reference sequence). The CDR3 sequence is CASSLVRQETQYF.

The CDR3 sequence: CAISEGVTSGGSEQYF. The chain recombines TRBV10-3 with TRBJ2-7; the D call from TCRdb, TRBD2, cannot be confirmed without DNA. CDR3 length: 16 residues. Germline V gene data show CDR1 as ENHRY and CDR2 as SYGVKD.

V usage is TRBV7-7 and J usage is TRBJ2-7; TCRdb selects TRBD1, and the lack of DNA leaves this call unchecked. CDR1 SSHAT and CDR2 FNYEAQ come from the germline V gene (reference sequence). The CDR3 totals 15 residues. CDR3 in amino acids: CASSLGTGGPYEQYF.

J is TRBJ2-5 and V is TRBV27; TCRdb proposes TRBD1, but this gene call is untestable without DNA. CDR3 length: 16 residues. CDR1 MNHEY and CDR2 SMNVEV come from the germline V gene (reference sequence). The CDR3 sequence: CASSLFGQTIPETQYF.

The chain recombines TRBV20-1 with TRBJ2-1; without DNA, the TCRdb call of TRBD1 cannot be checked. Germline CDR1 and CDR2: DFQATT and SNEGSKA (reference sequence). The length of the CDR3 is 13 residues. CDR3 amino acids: CSAIRGRLYEQFF.

The CDR3 here is CASSPQGAAYEQYF. J is TRBJ2-7 and V is TRBV3-1; the D call of TRBD1 rests on TCRdb alone, since no DNA is present to check it. Germline assignment: CDR1 LGHDT and CDR2 YNNKEL (reference sequence). This CDR3 spans 14 amino acids.

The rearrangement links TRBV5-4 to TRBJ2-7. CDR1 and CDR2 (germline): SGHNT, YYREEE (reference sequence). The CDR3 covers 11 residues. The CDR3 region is CASSNSYEQYF.

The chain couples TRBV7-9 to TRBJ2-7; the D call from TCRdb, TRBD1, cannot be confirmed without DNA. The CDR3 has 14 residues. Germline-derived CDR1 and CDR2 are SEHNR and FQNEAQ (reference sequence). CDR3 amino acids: CASSLEVGAYEQYF. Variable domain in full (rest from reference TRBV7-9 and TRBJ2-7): DTGVSQNPRHKITKRGQNVTFRCDPISEHNRLYWYRQTLGQGPEFLTYFQNEAQLEKSRLLSDRFSAERPKGSFSTLEIQRTEQGDSAMYLCASSLEVGAYEQYFGPGTRLTVT.

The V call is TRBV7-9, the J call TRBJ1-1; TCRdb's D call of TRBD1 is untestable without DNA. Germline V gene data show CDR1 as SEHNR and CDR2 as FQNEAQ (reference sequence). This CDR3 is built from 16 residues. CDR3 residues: CASSSAEGTVNTEAFF.

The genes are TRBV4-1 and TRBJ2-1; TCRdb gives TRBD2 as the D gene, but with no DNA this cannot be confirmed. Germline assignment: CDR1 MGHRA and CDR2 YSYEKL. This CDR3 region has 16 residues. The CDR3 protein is CASSQEWLAGGDEQFF.

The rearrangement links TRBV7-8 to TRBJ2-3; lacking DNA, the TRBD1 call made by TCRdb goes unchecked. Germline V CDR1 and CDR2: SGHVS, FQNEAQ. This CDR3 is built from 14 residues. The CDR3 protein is CASSPPPGTDTQYF.

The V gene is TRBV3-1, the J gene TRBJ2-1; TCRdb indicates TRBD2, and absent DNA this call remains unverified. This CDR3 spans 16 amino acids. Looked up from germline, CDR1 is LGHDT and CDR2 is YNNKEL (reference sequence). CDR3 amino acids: CASSLGRFLAYNEQFF.

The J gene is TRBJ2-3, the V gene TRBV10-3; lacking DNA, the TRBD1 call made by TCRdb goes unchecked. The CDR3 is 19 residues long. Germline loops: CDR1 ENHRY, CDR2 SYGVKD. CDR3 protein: CAIGYSSHTSGTGSDTQYF.

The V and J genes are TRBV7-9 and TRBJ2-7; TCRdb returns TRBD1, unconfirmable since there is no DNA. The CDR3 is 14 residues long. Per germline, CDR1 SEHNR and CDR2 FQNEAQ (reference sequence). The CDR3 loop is CASSTRDSTYEQYF. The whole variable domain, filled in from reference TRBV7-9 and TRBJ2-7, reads DTGVSQNPRHKITKRGQNVTFRCDPISEHNRLYWYRQTLGQGPEFLTYFQNEAQLEKSRLLSDRFSAERPKGSFSTLEIQRTEQGDSAMYLCASSTRDSTYEQYFGPGTRLTVT.

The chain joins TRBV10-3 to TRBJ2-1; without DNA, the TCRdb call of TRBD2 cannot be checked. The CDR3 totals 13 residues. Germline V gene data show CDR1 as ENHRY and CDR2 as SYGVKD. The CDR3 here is CATGGVIYNEQFF.

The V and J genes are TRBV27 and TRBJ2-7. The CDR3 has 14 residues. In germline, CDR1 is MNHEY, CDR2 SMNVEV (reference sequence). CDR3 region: CASSFGVAPYEQYF.

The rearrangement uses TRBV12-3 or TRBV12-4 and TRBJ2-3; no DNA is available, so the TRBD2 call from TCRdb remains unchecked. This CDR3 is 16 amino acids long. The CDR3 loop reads CASSFAGLAATDTQYF.